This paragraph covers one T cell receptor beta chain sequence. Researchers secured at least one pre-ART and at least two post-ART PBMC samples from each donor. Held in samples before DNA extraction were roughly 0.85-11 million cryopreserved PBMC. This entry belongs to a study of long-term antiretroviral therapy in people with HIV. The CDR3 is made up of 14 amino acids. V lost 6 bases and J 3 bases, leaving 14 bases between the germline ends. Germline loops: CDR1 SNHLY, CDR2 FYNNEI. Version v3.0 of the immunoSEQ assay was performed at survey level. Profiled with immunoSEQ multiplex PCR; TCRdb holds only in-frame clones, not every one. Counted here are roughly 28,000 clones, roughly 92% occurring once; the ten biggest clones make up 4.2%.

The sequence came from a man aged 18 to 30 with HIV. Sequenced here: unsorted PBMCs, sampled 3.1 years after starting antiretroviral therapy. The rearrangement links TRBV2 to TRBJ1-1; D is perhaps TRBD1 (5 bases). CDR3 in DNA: TGTGCCAGCAGACCCAGGGTCGAAGACACTGAAGCTTTCTTT. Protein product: CASRPRVEDTEAFF.